This T cell receptor (beta chain) was sequenced in a study of OX40 agonist ivuxolimab in advanced cancers. General observations from the study: In general, CD8+ T cells held more expanded clones than CD4+ did, on average.

The V and J ends lost 6 bases and 3 bases respectively, with 5 bases between them. The CDR3 length is 11 residues. Per germline, CDR1 SNHLY and CDR2 FYNNEI. Libraries were prepared by immunoSEQ multiplex PCR; TCRdb keeps only in-frame clonotypes and omits some of them. This table has about 61,000 clones, roughly 84% appearing once. Of note for this clone: Its antigen is still unknown.

The clonotype was recovered from an adult with an advanced solid tumor such as melanoma, head and neck, liver or kidney cancer. The sample was CD4+ or CD8+ T cells sorted from blood, taken in a trial of the OX40 agonist ivuxolimab. The V call is TRBV2, the J call TRBJ1-1; no definite D call. CDR3 in DNA: TGTGCCAGCAGCCTATACACTGAAGCTTTCTTT. Encoded protein: CASSLYTEAFF.